These T cell receptor beta chains were read from a single sample in a study of control samples from healthy donors and cancer patients. Repertoires were generated with immunoSEQ multiplex PCR, while TCRdb's copy carries only in-frame clones and drops some. The sample records about 150,000 clones, approximately 86% being singletons. The sample consisted of blood. The receptors derive from a man in his late teens or twenties in good health. Each CDR3 is given with its conserved first and last residue. The order of the fields is clone size, J gene, D gene, V gene, CDR3 protein, CDR3 DNA. The D gene is left open where the match is weak. Some rows mark clone size as missing; the rest say once, few, many or name a class of expanded clone.

- | TRBJ2-1 | - | TRBV5-8 | CASSSPSLAVYNEQFF | TGTGCCAGCAGTTCTCCGAGCTTAGCGGTCTACAATGAGCAGTTCTTC
- | TRBJ2-2 | - | TRBV4-2 | CASSQVTQGGELFF | TGTGCCAGCAGCCAAGTGACCCAGGGCGGGGAGCTGTTTTTT
- | TRBJ1-5 | - | TRBV6-6 | CASSLLTGNQPQHF | TGTGCCAGCAGCCTCCTTACGGGCAATCAGCCCCAGCATTTT
- | TRBJ2-1 | - | TRBV7-8 | CASSLPGNYNEQFF | TGTGCCAGCAGTTTACCAGGGAACTACAATGAGCAGTTCTTC
- | TRBJ2-1 | TRBD2 | TRBV28 | CASITGGASEYNEQFF | TGTGCCAGCATCACCGGGGGGGCCAGTGAGTACAATGAGCAGTTCTTC
- | TRBJ2-1 | - | TRBV11-3 | CASIIEQFF | TGTGCCAGCATCATAGAGCAGTTCTTC
- | TRBJ1-6 | - | TRBV30 | CAWSVPGEGPLHF | TGTGCCTGGAGTGTACCTGGTGAAGGACCCCTCCACTTT
- | TRBJ1-2 | - | TRBV28 | CASSFLLGTMGTYGYTF | TGTGCCAGCAGTTTCCTTCTCGGGACCATGGGTACTTATGGCTACACCTTC
- | TRBJ1-3 | - | TRBV6-1 | CASSDTGSTIYF | TGTGCCAGCAGTGATACCGGAAGCACCATATATTTT
- | TRBJ1-5 | - | TRBV19 | CACSGQQSNQPQHF | TGTGCCTGCAGTGGACAGCAGAGCAATCAGCCCCAGCATTTT
- | TRBJ2-5 | - | TRBV5-6 | CASSLPGLPQYF | TGTGCCAGCAGCTTGCCCGGGCTGCCCCAGTACTTC
- | TRBJ2-2 | TRBD1 | TRBV7-3 | CASSLGPGQENTGELFF | TGTGCCAGCAGCTTAGGACCGGGACAGGAGAACACCGGGGAGCTGTTTTTT
- | TRBJ1-1 | - | TRBV15 | CATSRDARDTEAFF | TGTGCCACCAGCAGGGATGCGAGGGACACTGAAGCTTTCTTT
- | TRBJ2-3 | TRBD2 | TRBV18 | CASSPQGLGSTDTQYF | TGTGCCAGCTCACCACAGGGACTAGGAAGCACAGATACGCAGTATTTT
- | TRBJ2-1 | TRBD2 | TRBV7-2 | CASSRGGGGAYNEQFF | TGTGCCAGCAGCCGCGGGGGCGGGGGGGCGTACAATGAGCAGTTCTTC
- | TRBJ1-6 | TRBD1 | TRBV6-5 | CASSYGQGFGSPLHF | TGTGCCAGCAGTTACGGACAGGGGTTCGGTTCACCCCTCCACTTT
once | TRBJ1-2 | - | TRBV1 | CTSSQEGLVHGYTF | TGCACCAGCAGCCAAGAAGGGCTTGTCCATGGCTACACCTTC
once | TRBJ1-2 | - | TRBV29-1 | CSVEGLDGYTF | TGCAGCGTTGAGGGCTTGGATGGCTACACCTTC
- | TRBJ2-7 | - | TRBV2 | CATQAAGSSYEQYF | TGTGCCACGCAAGCCGCGGGTAGCTCCTACGAGCAGTACTTC
- | TRBJ1-5 | - | TRBV6-5 | CASSYSESGKPQHF | TGTGCCAGCAGTTACTCGGAGTCGGGTAAGCCCCAGCATTTT
- | TRBJ2-1 | - | TRBV7-9 | CASSLGLVNEQFF | TGTGCCAGCAGCTTAGGCCTAGTGAATGAGCAGTTCTTC
once | TRBJ1-3 | - | TRBV11-2 | CASIPGASGNTIYF | TGTGCCAGCATCCCCGGGGCCTCTGGAAACACCATATATTTT
- | TRBJ2-7 | - | TRBV5-1 | CASSLGGSSYEQYF | TGCGCCAGCAGCTTGGGAGGGAGCTCCTACGAGCAGTACTTC
- | TRBJ2-5 | - | TRBV19 | CASRASGARETQYF | TGTGCCAGTAGAGCTTCGGGGGCACGAGAGACCCAGTACTTC
- | TRBJ2-7 | TRBD2 | TRBV29-1 | CSVSTSLDAYEQYF | TGCAGCGTTTCGACTAGCCTTGATGCGTACGAGCAGTACTTC
- | TRBJ1-1 | TRBD1 | TRBV2 | CASRGRQGGTEAFF | TGTGCCAGCAGGGGTAGACAGGGCGGCACTGAAGCTTTCTTT
- | TRBJ2-3 | TRBD2 | TRBV6-4 | CASSLLAGGPDTQYF | TGTGCCAGCAGCCTACTAGCGGGGGGGCCAGATACGCAGTATTTT
few | TRBJ1-1 | - | TRBV4-2 | CASSRLRSTGNTEAFF | TGTGCCAGCAGCCGACTACGATCGACAGGGAACACTGAAGCTTTCTTT
once | TRBJ2-1 | - | TRBV13 | CASSLGQAYGEFF | TGTGCCAGCAGCTTAGGACAGGCCTATGGGGAGTTCTTC
- | TRBJ1-1 | TRBD1 | TRBV28 | CASSLGQLATEAFF | TGTGCCAGCAGTTTGGGACAGTTGGCCACTGAAGCTTTCTTT
- | TRBJ2-1 | - | TRBV11-2 | CASSFGTGDYNEQFF | TGTGCCAGCAGCTTTGGAACAGGTGACTACAATGAGCAGTTCTTC
- | TRBJ1-4 | - | TRBV3-1/TRBV3-2 | CASSKYRLFNEKLFF | TGTGCCAGCAGCAAGTACAGGTTATTTAATGAAAAACTGTTTTTT
- | TRBJ2-6 | - | TRBV7-9 | CASSIQYVLTF | TGTGCCAGCAGCATTCAATACGTCCTGACTTTC
- | TRBJ1-1 | - | TRBV30 | CAWVYRATEAFF | TGTGCCTGGGTCTACAGGGCCACTGAAGCTTTCTTT
- | TRBJ1-6 | - | TRBV1 | CTSSPRIRGNNSPLHF | TGCACCAGCAGCCCGAGAATCAGGGGGAATAATTCACCCCTCCACTTT
- | TRBJ2-7 | - | TRBV28 | CASSVSYEQYF | TGTGCCAGCAGCGTCTCCTACGAGCAGTACTTC
- | TRBJ2-3 | TRBD1 | TRBV2 | CASSAGTGGGDTQYF | TGTGCCAGCAGTGCCGGGACAGGGGGCGGAGATACGCAGTATTTT
- | TRBJ1-1 | - | TRBV9 | CASSVASNTEAFF | TGTGCCAGCAGCGTAGCCTCGAACACTGAAGCTTTCTTT
- | TRBJ2-6 | - | TRBV9 | CASSVGGSGANVLTF | TGTGCCAGCAGCGTAGGGGGCTCTGGGGCCAACGTCCTGACTTTC
- | TRBJ1-6 | - | TRBV30 | CAWSPPDVWYNSPLHF | TGTGCCTGGAGTCCCCCAGACGTGTGGTATAATTCACCCCTCCACTTT
- | TRBJ1-4 | - | TRBV7-9 | CASTWGDMVDEKLFF | TGTGCCAGCACTTGGGGGGACATGGTTGATGAAAAACTGTTTTTT
- | TRBJ2-1 | TRBD2 | TRBV27 | CASSLGAGPYNEQFF | TGTGCCAGCAGTTTAGGAGCGGGGCCGTACAATGAGCAGTTCTTC
- | TRBJ1-2 | - | TRBV7-3 | CASSLVHGDGYTF | TGTGCCAGCAGCTTAGTCCACGGGGATGGCTACACCTTC
- | TRBJ2-3 | - | TRBV4-3 | CASSQLLVSNSQYF | TGCGCCAGCAGCCAACTTCTCGTTTCTAACTCGCAGTATTTT
- | TRBJ1-3 | - | TRBV4-3 | CASSQDRPAGIRNTIYF | TGCGCCAGCAGCCAAGATCGTCCGGCGGGAATTCGAAACACCATATATTTT
once | TRBJ2-3 | - | TRBV10-3 | CAVGVGTDTQYF | TGTGCCGTCGGGGTGGGCACAGATACGCAGTATTTT
- | TRBJ2-7 | - | TRBV20-1 | CSAGPSRRYF | TGCAGTGCCGGGCCCTCCCGCCGGTACTTC
- | TRBJ1-2 | - | TRBV2 | CASRRGWNNF | TGTGCCAGCAGGAGGGGTTGGAACAACTTC
- | TRBJ1-1 | - | TRBV29-1 | CSVQGGTWNTEAFF | TGCAGCGTTCAAGGAGGGACTTGGAACACTGAAGCTTTCTTT
- | TRBJ1-6 | TRBD1 | TRBV6-5 | CASRYRGDSPLHF | TGTGCCAGCAGGTACAGGGGGGACTCACCCCTCCACTTT